This TCR beta chain was found in a study of blood T cell repertoires in COVID-19. Methods used by the authors: From reference gene primer amplification, estimates of nucleated cell counts were derived. This table comes from immunoSEQ multiplex PCR, and its TCRdb copy is limited to in-frame clones, with some not included. That table furnishes V, J and clone size, whereas the DNA furnished D and trimming. The table lists approximately 99,000 clones, 86% of them singletons. The sample consisted of peripheral blood. The clonotype comes from a woman between 55 and 75 years old in a cohort sampled during active or convalescent COVID-19.

The CDR3 DNA reads as TGCAGCGTTGAAGATTTGGGAGGGAACACTGAAGCTTTCTTT. Translated: CSVEDLGGNTEAFF. The chain joins TRBV29-1 to TRBJ1-1; D ambiguous. V lost 0 bases to trimming and J lost 1 base, with 9 bases between them. The V gene's germline CDR1 is SQVTM and CDR2 ANQGSEA. This CDR3 comprises 14 residues. The variable domain in full, with the rest retrieved from reference TRBV29-1 and TRBJ1-1, is SAVISQKPSRDICQRGTSLTIQCQVDSQVTMMFWYRQQPGQSLTLIATANQGSEATYESGFVIDKFPISRPNLTFSTLTVSNMSPEDSSIYLCSVEDLGGNTEAFFGQGTRLTVV.